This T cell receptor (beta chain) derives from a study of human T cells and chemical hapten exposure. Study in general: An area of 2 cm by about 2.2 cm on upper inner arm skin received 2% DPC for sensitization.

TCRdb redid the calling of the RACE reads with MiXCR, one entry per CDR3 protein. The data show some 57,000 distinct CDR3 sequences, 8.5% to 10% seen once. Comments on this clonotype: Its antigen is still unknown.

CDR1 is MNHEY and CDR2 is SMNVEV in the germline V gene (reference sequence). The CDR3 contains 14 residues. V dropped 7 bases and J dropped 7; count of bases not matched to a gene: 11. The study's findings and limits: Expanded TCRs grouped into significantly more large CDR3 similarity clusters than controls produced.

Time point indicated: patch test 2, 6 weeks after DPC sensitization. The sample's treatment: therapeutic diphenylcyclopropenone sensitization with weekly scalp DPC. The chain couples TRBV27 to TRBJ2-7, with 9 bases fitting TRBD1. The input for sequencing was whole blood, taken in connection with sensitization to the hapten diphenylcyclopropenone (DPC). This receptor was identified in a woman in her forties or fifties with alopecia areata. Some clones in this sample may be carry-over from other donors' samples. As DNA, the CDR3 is TGTGCCAGCACCCCCCTCGGACAGGGGAGGGAGCAGTACTTC. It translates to CASTPLGQGREQYF.